This is a list of T cell receptor beta chains from one sample in a study of blood T cells in healthy people across ages. TCRdb reprocessed the 5' RACE reads via MiXCR and lists one record per CDR3 protein. The sample includes about 800,000 distinct CDR3 sequences, roughly 25% of them seen just once. The sample also formed part of further work on T cells of mothers and their children.

The sequenced sample was blood. These receptor sequences come from a boy aged 10-17 years in good health. CDR3s include the opening cysteine and the closing phenylalanine or tryptophan. Fields, in order: V gene, clone size, J gene, D gene, CDR3 length, CDR3 DNA, CDR3 protein. D genes are given only for firm matches. Rows give clone size only sometimes, using once, few, many, or a class for an expanded clone.

v_call: TRBV4-1
clone_size: few
j_call: TRBJ1-4
d_call: TRBD1
cdr3_length: 16
cdr3_nt: TGCGCCAGCAGTCGTTTCAGCGGGACAGGTGGAGAAAAACTGTTTTTT
cdr3_aa: CASSRFSGTGGEKLFF

v_call: TRBV6-5
clone_size: NA
j_call: TRBJ1-4
d_call: NA
cdr3_length: 15
cdr3_nt: TGTGCCAGCAGTCCTGACGGGGGATCTAATGAAAAACTGTTTTTT
cdr3_aa: CASSPDGGSNEKLFF

v_call: TRBV7-6
clone_size: NA
j_call: TRBJ2-6
d_call: TRBD1
cdr3_length: 19
cdr3_nt: TGTGCCAGCAGCCCACCTTGGACAGGAGTTCTCTCTGGGGCCAACGTCCTGACTTTC
cdr3_aa: CASSPPWTGVLSGANVLTF

v_call: TRBV28
clone_size: NA
j_call: TRBJ2-7
d_call: NA
cdr3_length: 15
cdr3_nt: TGTGCCAGCGGATCTGGCCGCCAGGGGAGGATTGGACAGTACTTC
cdr3_aa: CASGSGRQGRIGQYF

v_call: TRBV27
clone_size: few
j_call: TRBJ2-1
d_call: NA
cdr3_length: 14
cdr3_nt: TGTGCCAGCAGTTTAATGGTTCTAAACAATGAGCAGTTCTTC
cdr3_aa: CASSLMVLNNEQFF

v_call: TRBV29-1
clone_size: NA
j_call: TRBJ2-2
d_call: TRBD2
cdr3_length: 14
cdr3_nt: TGCAGCGTTCTAGCGGGCGTGAACACCGGGGAGCTGTTTTTT
cdr3_aa: CSVLAGVNTGELFF

v_call: TRBV9
clone_size: NA
j_call: TRBJ1-1
d_call: NA
cdr3_length: 14
cdr3_nt: TGTGCCAGCAGCGTAGACATGCTGAACACTGAAGCTTTCTTT
cdr3_aa: CASSVDMLNTEAFF

v_call: TRBV27
clone_size: NA
j_call: TRBJ2-1
d_call: NA
cdr3_length: 17
cdr3_nt: TGTGCCAGCAGTTTCCTTGCAGGGGAGGGGTCCTACAATGAGCAGTTCTTC
cdr3_aa: CASSFLAGEGSYNEQFF

v_call: TRBV29-1
clone_size: NA
j_call: TRBJ2-3
d_call: NA
cdr3_length: 13
cdr3_nt: TGCAGCGTTGCTCTCAGACTCACAGATACGCAGTATTTT
cdr3_aa: CSVALRLTDTQYF

v_call: TRBV20-1
clone_size: NA
j_call: TRBJ2-3
d_call: NA
cdr3_length: 14
cdr3_nt: TGCAGTGCTCCTACAGAAACCCGGACAGATACGCAGTATTTT
cdr3_aa: CSAPTETRTDTQYF

v_call: TRBV6-2/TRBV6-3
clone_size: NA
j_call: TRBJ1-1
d_call: NA
cdr3_length: 11
cdr3_nt: TGTGCCAGCAACCAGGGCACTGAAGCTTTCTTT
cdr3_aa: CASNQGTEAFF

v_call: TRBV24-1
clone_size: few
j_call: TRBJ2-5
d_call: NA
cdr3_length: 15
cdr3_nt: TGTGCCACCAGTGATTTGGGAAGGGGCTTCGAGACCCAGTACTTC
cdr3_aa: CATSDLGRGFETQYF

v_call: TRBV5-6
clone_size: NA
j_call: TRBJ1-5
d_call: NA
cdr3_length: 13
cdr3_nt: TGTGCCAGCAGCTTGGGGACGTATCAGCCCCAGCATTTT
cdr3_aa: CASSLGTYQPQHF

v_call: TRBV6-4
clone_size: few
j_call: TRBJ2-1
d_call: TRBD2
cdr3_length: 15
cdr3_nt: TGTGCCAGCAGCCTACTAGCGGGAATTATAAATGAGCAGTTCTTC
cdr3_aa: CASSLLAGIINEQFF

v_call: TRBV7-2
clone_size: NA
j_call: TRBJ1-1
d_call: NA
cdr3_length: 16
cdr3_nt: TGTGCCAGCAGCTTAGTAGGGACGGCCCTGGTGGGTGAAGCTTTCTTT
cdr3_aa: CASSLVGTALVGEAFF

v_call: TRBV11-2
clone_size: few
j_call: TRBJ2-7
d_call: NA
cdr3_length: 14
cdr3_nt: TGTGCCAGCAGTTCTCAGGTTTTAACCTACGAGCAGTACTTC
cdr3_aa: CASSSQVLTYEQYF

v_call: TRBV30
clone_size: few
j_call: TRBJ1-1
d_call: TRBD1
cdr3_length: 12
cdr3_nt: TGTGCCTGGAGTGTCTACGGGACAGAGGCTTTCTTT
cdr3_aa: CAWSVYGTEAFF

v_call: TRBV2
clone_size: NA
j_call: TRBJ2-1
d_call: TRBD2
cdr3_length: 16
cdr3_nt: TGTGCCAGCAGTGAATATGGGACTAGCGGGACAGCTGAGCAGTTCTTC
cdr3_aa: CASSEYGTSGTAEQFF

v_call: TRBV20-1
clone_size: few
j_call: TRBJ2-3
d_call: NA
cdr3_length: 15
cdr3_nt: TGCAGTGCTAGAGGTCCGGGACATAGCACAGATACGCAGTATTTT
cdr3_aa: CSARGPGHSTDTQYF

v_call: TRBV7-9
clone_size: NA
j_call: TRBJ1-2
d_call: TRBD1
cdr3_length: 15
cdr3_nt: TGTGCCAGCAGCTCGGGACAGCTCTTCAACTATGGCTACACCTTC
cdr3_aa: CASSSGQLFNYGYTF

v_call: TRBV4-3
clone_size: few
j_call: TRBJ2-5
d_call: NA
cdr3_length: 16
cdr3_nt: TGCGCCAGCAGCCAAGGATCACAGGGTGTTGAAGAGACCCAGTACTTC
cdr3_aa: CASSQGSQGVEETQYF

v_call: TRBV29-1
clone_size: NA
j_call: TRBJ2-1
d_call: NA
cdr3_length: 13
cdr3_nt: TGCAGCGTTAGCGCGAGCTCCTACAATGAGCAGTTCTTC
cdr3_aa: CSVSASSYNEQFF

v_call: TRBV4-1
clone_size: NA
j_call: TRBJ2-7
d_call: NA
cdr3_length: 15
cdr3_nt: TGCGCCAGCAGCCAAGAGTTCTCGGTTCAGTACGAGCAGTACTTC
cdr3_aa: CASSQEFSVQYEQYF

v_call: TRBV6-5
clone_size: NA
j_call: TRBJ2-3
d_call: NA
cdr3_length: 15
cdr3_nt: TGTGCCAGCAGGGAGGTTTTTCTCGGCACAGATACGCAGTATTTT
cdr3_aa: CASREVFLGTDTQYF

v_call: TRBV7-3
clone_size: NA
j_call: TRBJ1-6
d_call: NA
cdr3_length: 14
cdr3_nt: TGTGCCAGCAGCTACCGGGACAATAATTCACCCCTCCACTTT
cdr3_aa: CASSYRDNNSPLHF

v_call: TRBV10-3
clone_size: few
j_call: TRBJ2-5
d_call: TRBD1
cdr3_length: 14
cdr3_nt: TGTGCCATCAGTGGAGGACAGGCGGAAGAGACCCAGTACTTC
cdr3_aa: CAISGGQAEETQYF

v_call: TRBV20-1
clone_size: few
j_call: TRBJ2-3
d_call: NA
cdr3_length: 14
cdr3_nt: TGCAGTGCTAGAGACCTAACCGGCACAGATACGCAGTATTTT
cdr3_aa: CSARDLTGTDTQYF

v_call: TRBV7-9
clone_size: NA
j_call: TRBJ1-6
d_call: TRBD1
cdr3_length: 15
cdr3_nt: TGTTCCAGCAGCTTCCAGGGGGAGAGTAATTCACCCCTCCACTTT
cdr3_aa: CSSSFQGESNSPLHF

v_call: TRBV2
clone_size: few
j_call: TRBJ2-7
d_call: TRBD1
cdr3_length: 13
cdr3_nt: TGTGCCATCCGGACAGGGACATTTTACGAGCAGTACTTC
cdr3_aa: CAIRTGTFYEQYF

v_call: TRBV10-3
clone_size: NA
j_call: TRBJ2-1
d_call: TRBD2
cdr3_length: 14
cdr3_nt: TGTGCCATCAGTTGGGGACTAGCGGGATCTGAGCAGTTCTTC
cdr3_aa: CAISWGLAGSEQFF

v_call: TRBV15
clone_size: few
j_call: TRBJ2-3
d_call: NA
cdr3_length: 16
cdr3_nt: TGTGCCACCAGCAGAGGTTCCGGGACTAGCACAGATACGCAGTATTTT
cdr3_aa: CATSRGSGTSTDTQYF

v_call: TRBV7-2
clone_size: NA
j_call: TRBJ2-7
d_call: NA
cdr3_length: 13
cdr3_nt: TGTGCCAGCAGCTTAAAACCGTTAAGCGAGCAGTACTTC
cdr3_aa: CASSLKPLSEQYF

v_call: TRBV7-6
clone_size: NA
j_call: TRBJ1-1
d_call: NA
cdr3_length: 17
cdr3_nt: TGTGCCAGCAGCTTATTAGGACTGGGTCAGATGAACACTGAAGCTTTCTTT
cdr3_aa: CASSLLGLGQMNTEAFF

v_call: TRBV20-1
clone_size: few
j_call: TRBJ1-1
d_call: NA
cdr3_length: 14
cdr3_nt: TGCAGTGCTAGTCGGGGTACACTGAACACTGAAGCTTTCTTT
cdr3_aa: CSASRGTLNTEAFF

v_call: TRBV7-9
clone_size: NA
j_call: TRBJ1-4
d_call: NA
cdr3_length: 13
cdr3_nt: TGTGCCAGCAGCGGTATTTCTAACGAAAAATTGTTTTTT
cdr3_aa: CASSGISNEKLFF

v_call: TRBV7-9
clone_size: NA
j_call: TRBJ1-2
d_call: TRBD1
cdr3_length: 14
cdr3_nt: TGTGCCAGCAGTTTTGACAGGGACGCCTATGGCTACACCTTC
cdr3_aa: CASSFDRDAYGYTF

v_call: TRBV20-1
clone_size: NA
j_call: TRBJ1-1
d_call: TRBD1
cdr3_length: 11
cdr3_nt: TGCCAAGGACAGGGAATCACTGAAGCTTTCTTT
cdr3_aa: CQGQGITEAFF

v_call: TRBV28
clone_size: NA
j_call: TRBJ2-1
d_call: TRBD2
cdr3_length: 15
cdr3_nt: TGTGCCAGCAGGCGGACTAGCGGCTCCTACAATGAGCAGTTCTTC
cdr3_aa: CASRRTSGSYNEQFF

v_call: TRBV5-1
clone_size: NA
j_call: TRBJ1-6
d_call: NA
cdr3_length: 17
cdr3_nt: TGCGCCAGCAGCTTGGAATCAGAAACATTCTATAATTCACCCCTCCACTTT
cdr3_aa: CASSLESETFYNSPLHF

v_call: TRBV3-1
clone_size: few
j_call: TRBJ2-1
d_call: NA
cdr3_length: 13
cdr3_nt: TGTGCCAGCAGCTTTAACCGCCACGGTGAGCAGTTCTTC
cdr3_aa: CASSFNRHGEQFF

v_call: TRBV7-8
clone_size: once
j_call: TRBJ2-7
d_call: NA
cdr3_length: 14
cdr3_nt: TGTGCCAGCAGCTCAGGACGCCCAAACTACGAGCAGTACTTC
cdr3_aa: CASSSGRPNYEQYF

v_call: TRBV5-1
clone_size: few
j_call: TRBJ2-7
d_call: NA
cdr3_length: 16
cdr3_nt: TGCGCCAGCAGCGGCCCACAGGGACCTTCCTCCTACGAGCAGTACTTC
cdr3_aa: CASSGPQGPSSYEQYF

v_call: TRBV7-2
clone_size: few
j_call: TRBJ1-5
d_call: NA
cdr3_length: 17
cdr3_nt: TGTGCCAGCAGCCTAGGCCAGGGCGACTATAGCAATCAGCCCCAGCATTTT
cdr3_aa: CASSLGQGDYSNQPQHF

v_call: TRBV5-1
clone_size: NA
j_call: TRBJ2-7
d_call: TRBD2
cdr3_length: 15
cdr3_nt: TGCGCCAGCAGCCGGGGCGGCCTAGCGGATGACGAGCAGTACTTC
cdr3_aa: CASSRGGLADDEQYF

v_call: TRBV20-1
clone_size: NA
j_call: TRBJ2-3
d_call: TRBD2
cdr3_length: 15
cdr3_nt: TGTAGTGCTGTTAACGACGGGGGAGGGGCAGATACGCAGTATTTT
cdr3_aa: CSAVNDGGGADTQYF

v_call: TRBV3-1
clone_size: NA
j_call: TRBJ2-4
d_call: NA
cdr3_length: 19
cdr3_nt: TGTGCCAGCAGCCAAGAGAGGCCATCGCGGGCCCTAGCCAAAAACATTCAGTACTTC
cdr3_aa: CASSQERPSRALAKNIQYF

v_call: TRBV4-3
clone_size: NA
j_call: TRBJ2-2
d_call: NA
cdr3_length: 12
cdr3_nt: TGCGCCAGCAGCCCCCATCTCGGGGAGCTGTTTTTT
cdr3_aa: CASSPHLGELFF

v_call: TRBV4-2
clone_size: few
j_call: TRBJ1-5
d_call: NA
cdr3_length: 16
cdr3_nt: TGTGCCAGCAGCCAACAAGACCAGGGGAGCAATCAGCCCCAGCATTTT
cdr3_aa: CASSQQDQGSNQPQHF

v_call: TRBV27
clone_size: NA
j_call: TRBJ2-4
d_call: NA
cdr3_length: 15
cdr3_nt: TGTGCCAGCAGTCCCTCTGCGGGAGCCAAAAACATTCAGTACTTC
cdr3_aa: CASSPSAGAKNIQYF

v_call: TRBV15
clone_size: once
j_call: TRBJ2-1
d_call: NA
cdr3_length: 18
cdr3_nt: TGTGCCACCAGCCCAAGCGGATTGAACAGGGTAACCTACAATGAGCAGTTCTTC
cdr3_aa: CATSPSGLNRVTYNEQFF

v_call: TRBV12-3/TRBV12-4
clone_size: NA
j_call: TRBJ2-3
d_call: NA
cdr3_length: 15
cdr3_nt: TGTGCCAGCAGTTTATTCCGGGACAGCACAGATACGCAGTATTTT
cdr3_aa: CASSLFRDSTDTQYF

v_call: TRBV15
clone_size: few
j_call: TRBJ2-5
d_call: NA
cdr3_length: 15
cdr3_nt: TGTGCCACCAGCAGGGCCGGGGGCCAGAGTGGGACCCAGTACTTC
cdr3_aa: CATSRAGGQSGTQYF

v_call: TRBV12-3/TRBV12-4
clone_size: NA
j_call: TRBJ2-4
d_call: TRBD1
cdr3_length: 13
cdr3_nt: TGTGCCAGCAGAAGGACAGGGGTAAACATTCAGTACTTC
cdr3_aa: CASRRTGVNIQYF

v_call: TRBV28
clone_size: few
j_call: TRBJ2-5
d_call: TRBD2
cdr3_length: 17
cdr3_nt: TGTGCCAGCAGTCCCTCCGGGCGGGAGCTCGGGGTAGAGACCCAGTACTTC
cdr3_aa: CASSPSGRELGVETQYF